The clone carrying this T cell receptor beta chain has more than one count but fewer than ten. Its antigen remains unknown. The data were taken from a study of T-cell reconstitution after alpha-beta-depleted transplantation in children. Study-wide results and limits: Several hundred expanded graft clones reportedly supplied alpha-beta T cells about two months after transplant.

CDR1 and CDR2 from the germline V gene are LGHNA and YNFKEQ. J lost 6 bases, V lost 1 base, and 15 bases had no gene match. This CDR3 contains 18 residues. A TCRbeta library incorporating unique molecular identifiers was prepared. TCRdb fed the PCR reads into MiXCR, producing one record per CDR3 protein. The top ten hold approximately 5% of the sample, which has 700,000 to 950,000 distinct CDR3 sequences, roughly 15% seen once. This chain joins TRBV4-2 and TRBJ1-1, with 9 bases fitting TRBD1. Sequencing was performed on PBMCs, mostly from graft donor cells, taken 360 days after TCRalphabeta/CD19-depleted stem cell transplant. This clonotype was sampled from a male patient between 10 and 17 years old who had a stem cell transplant for acute lymphoblastic leukemia, so the T cells may come from the graft donor. The CDR3 coding sequence is TGTGCCAGCAGCCAAGCGATACAGGGGGCCCCTTTGGATTCTGAAGCTTTCTTT. It codes for CASSQAIQGAPLDSEAFF.